The 10 T cell receptor beta chains below come from one sample, sequenced in a study of blood T cell repertoires in COVID-19. Clones were sequenced by immunoSEQ multiplex PCR, and TCRdb holds only the in-frame ones, with some missing. Of about 140,000 clones listed, 84% are singletons. The source material was peripheral blood. All receptors derive from a woman aged 60 to 75 with acute or convalescent COVID-19.

The chain has TRBV5-1 and TRBJ1-4; 9 bases are shared with TRBD1. V shed 4 bases and J 3 bases; nucleotides not matched to a gene: 7. Germline loops: CDR1 SGHRS, CDR2 YFSETQ. The CDR3 sequence is 16 residues long. The chain's CDR3 is CASSPQGALPNEKLFF. The CDR3 nucleotides read TGCGCCAGCAGCCCACAGGGGGCTTTGCCTAATGAAAAACTGTTTTTT.

The genes are TRBV11-2 and TRBJ1-1, with no clear D. Trimming pared 5 bases from V and 0 bases from J, leaving 10 bases between. Germline values: CDR1 SGHAT, CDR2 FQNNGV. The CDR3 runs 14 residues. The CDR3, as DNA: TGTGCCAGCAGCCCTGGTAGAATGAACACTGAAGCTTTCTTT. Its protein product is CASSPGRMNTEAFF.

This clone was detected only a few times. J is TRBJ1-2 and V is TRBV2, with TRBD1 matching over 9 bases. CDR1 SNHLY and CDR2 FYNNEI come from the germline V gene. This CDR3 has 13 residues. V dropped 8 bases and J dropped 8; count of bases not matched to a gene: 9. As DNA, the CDR3 is TGTGCCAGCGGGGCCGGACAGGGGAGGGGCTACACCTTC. Its protein is CASGAGQGRGYTF.

The DNA for the CDR3 is TGTGCCAGCAGCACCACACAGGGAACTAATTCACCCCTCCACTTT. Encoded protein: CASSTTQGTNSPLHF. The chain joins TRBV9 to TRBJ1-6, with D tentatively TRBD1 (6 bases). The CDR3 spans 15 residues. Germline loops: CDR1 SGDLS, CDR2 YYNGEE. Trimming stripped 4 bases from V and 6 bases from J, with 14 bases between.

The J gene is TRBJ2-5, the V gene TRBV3-1 (or the pseudogene TRBV3-2); a possible D gene is TRBD2 (5 bases). Trimming took off 0 bases at V and 7 bases at J, with 12 bases between the two ends. The CDR3 covers 14 residues. In germline, CDR1 is LGHDT, CDR2 YNNKEL (reference sequence). The CDR3 DNA reads TGTGCCAGCAGCCAAGATGAGGGTCTGGGGACCCAGTACTTC. Its translation is CASSQDEGLGTQYF.

The V gene is TRBV30, the J gene TRBJ1-6, with 7 bases matching TRBD1. The junction had 10 bases not matched to a gene; V was cut back by 3 bases and J by 8 bases. CDR3 length: 15 residues. Germline V CDR1 and CDR2: GTSNPN, SVGIG (reference sequence). Here the CDR3 DNA reads TGTGCCTGGAGCCAAACAGGGGCCCTGGATTCACCCCTCCACTTT. It specifies CAWSQTGALDSPLHF.

The chain uses TRBV2 and TRBJ2-7, with a possible D match to TRBD2 (5 bases). In germline, CDR1 is SNHLY, CDR2 FYNNEI. Between the trimmed V and J ends, which lost 2 bases and 1 base, there was a span of 9 bases. The CDR3 covers 14 residues. The chain's CDR3 is CASSEPPGSYEQYF. The CDR3 DNA follows: TGTGCCAGCAGTGAACCGCCGGGATCCTACGAGCAGTACTTC.

The count of this clone is one. The gene calls are TRBV5-1 and TRBJ2-1; no definite D call. The germline CDR1 and CDR2 sequences are SGHRS and YFSETQ. CDR3 length: 16 residues. Between the trimmed V and J ends, which lost 3 bases and 4 bases, there was a span of 17 bases. The CDR3 DNA follows: TGCGCCAGCAGCTCCCTAGTTGGGTCCCCTTACAATGAGCAGTTCTTC. Protein product: CASSSLVGSPYNEQFF. Together with reference TRBV5-1 and TRBJ2-1, the CDR3 gives the full variable domain: KAGVTQTPRYLIKTRGQQVTLSCSPISGHRSVSWYQQTPGQGLQFLFEYFSETQRNKGNFPGRFSGRQFSNSRSEMNVSTLELGDSALYLCASSSLVGSPYNEQFFGPGTRLTVL.

This chain joins TRBV4-2 and TRBJ2-2; TRBD2 matches at 11 bases. Germline V gene data show CDR1 as LGHNA and CDR2 as YNFKEQ. V dropped 1 base and J dropped 5; count of bases not matched to a gene: 6. The CDR3 is 17 residues long. CDR3 amino acids: CASSQVLAGGETGELFF. DNA for the CDR3: TGTGCCAGCAGCCAAGTTCTAGCGGGAGGCGAGACCGGGGAGCTGTTTTTT.

In DNA form, the CDR3 reads TGTGCCTGGAAGGGTACCAGGGGCCTTCACTACTATGGCTACACCTTC. It yields the protein CAWKGTRGLHYYGYTF. This chain links TRBV30 with TRBJ1-2; D might be TRBD1 (6 bases). Germline lookup yields CDR1 GTSNPN and CDR2 SVGIG (reference sequence). The CDR3 runs to 16 residues. Trimming shortened V by 4 bases and J by 3 bases, and 21 bases separated the two germline ends.